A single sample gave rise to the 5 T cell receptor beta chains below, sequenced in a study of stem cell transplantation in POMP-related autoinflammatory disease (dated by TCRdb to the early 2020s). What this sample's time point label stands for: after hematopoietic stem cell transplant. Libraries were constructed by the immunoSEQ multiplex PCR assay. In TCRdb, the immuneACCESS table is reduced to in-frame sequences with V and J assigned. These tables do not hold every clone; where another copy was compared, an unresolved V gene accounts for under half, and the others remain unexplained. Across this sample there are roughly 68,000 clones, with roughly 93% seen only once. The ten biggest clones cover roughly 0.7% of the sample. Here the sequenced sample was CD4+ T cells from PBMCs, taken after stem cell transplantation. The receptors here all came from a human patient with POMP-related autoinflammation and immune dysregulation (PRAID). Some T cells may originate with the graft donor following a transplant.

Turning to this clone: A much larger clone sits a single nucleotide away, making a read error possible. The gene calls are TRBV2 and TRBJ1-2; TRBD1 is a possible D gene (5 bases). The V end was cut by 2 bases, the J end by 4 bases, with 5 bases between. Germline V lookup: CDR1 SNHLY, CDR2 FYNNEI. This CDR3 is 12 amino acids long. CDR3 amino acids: CASSEQGYGYTF. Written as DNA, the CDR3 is TGTGCCAGCAGTGAACAGGGCTATGGCTACACCTTC.

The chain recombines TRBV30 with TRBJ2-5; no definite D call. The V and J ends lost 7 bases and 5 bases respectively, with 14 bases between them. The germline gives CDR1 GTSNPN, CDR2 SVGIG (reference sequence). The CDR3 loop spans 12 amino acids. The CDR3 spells CALDTSGETQYF. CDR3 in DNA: TGTGCCTTAGACACTTCTGGGGAGACCCAGTACTTC.

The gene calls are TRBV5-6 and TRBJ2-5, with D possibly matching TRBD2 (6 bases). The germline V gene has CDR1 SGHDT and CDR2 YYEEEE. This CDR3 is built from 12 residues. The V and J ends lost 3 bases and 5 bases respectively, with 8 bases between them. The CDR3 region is CASSSSAETQYF. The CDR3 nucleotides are TGTGCCAGCAGCTCTAGCGCCGAGACCCAGTACTTC.

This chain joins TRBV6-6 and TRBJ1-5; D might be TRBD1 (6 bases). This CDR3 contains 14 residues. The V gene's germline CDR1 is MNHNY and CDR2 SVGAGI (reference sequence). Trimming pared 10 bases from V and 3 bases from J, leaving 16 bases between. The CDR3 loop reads CATSLQGINQPQHF. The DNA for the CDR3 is TGTGCCACCTCATTACAGGGAATCAATCAGCCCCAGCATTTT.

The CDR3 coding sequence is TGTGCCAGTAGTCTCTCACCCCCGGGACTAGGAGGGGCCAACGTCCTGACTTTC. Its protein is CASSLSPPGLGGANVLTF. The rearrangement joins TRBV19 to TRBJ2-6; 8 nucleotides line up with TRBD2. Germline values: CDR1 LNHDA, CDR2 SQIVND (reference sequence). With 5 bases clipped from V and 4 bases from J, the junction kept 13 bases outside the gene matches. The CDR3 loop spans 18 amino acids. The full variable domain, completed using reference TRBV19 and TRBJ2-6, is DGGITQSPKYLFRKEGQNVTLSCEQNLNHDAMYWYRQDPGQGLRLIYYSQIVNDFQKGDIAEGYSVSREKKESFPLTVTSAQKNPTAFYLCASSLSPPGLGGANVLTFGAGSRLTVL.